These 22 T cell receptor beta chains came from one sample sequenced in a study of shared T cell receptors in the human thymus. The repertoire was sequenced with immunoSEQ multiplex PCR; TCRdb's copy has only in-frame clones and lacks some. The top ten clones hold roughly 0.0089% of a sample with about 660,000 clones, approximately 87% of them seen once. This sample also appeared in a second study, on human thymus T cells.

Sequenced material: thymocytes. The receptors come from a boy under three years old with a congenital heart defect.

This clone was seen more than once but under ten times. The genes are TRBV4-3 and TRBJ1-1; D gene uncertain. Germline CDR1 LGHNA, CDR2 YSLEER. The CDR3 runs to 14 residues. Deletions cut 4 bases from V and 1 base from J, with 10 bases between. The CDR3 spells CASSLQEGNTEAFF. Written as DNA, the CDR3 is TGCGCCAGCAGCCTCCAGGAGGGGAACACTGAAGCTTTCTTT.

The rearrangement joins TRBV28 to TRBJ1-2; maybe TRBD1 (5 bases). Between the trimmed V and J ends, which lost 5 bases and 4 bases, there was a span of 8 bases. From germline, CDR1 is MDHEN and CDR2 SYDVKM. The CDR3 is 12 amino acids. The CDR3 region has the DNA TGTGCCAGCAGTGGCAGGGCCTATGGCTACACCTTC. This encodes CASSGRAYGYTF.

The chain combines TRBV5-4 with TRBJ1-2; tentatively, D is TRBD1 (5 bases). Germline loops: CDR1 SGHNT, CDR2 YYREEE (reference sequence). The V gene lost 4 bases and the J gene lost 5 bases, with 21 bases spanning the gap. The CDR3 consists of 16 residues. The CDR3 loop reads CASSHPKTVLKYGYTF. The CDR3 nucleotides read TGTGCCAGCAGCCACCCGAAGACAGTCCTTAAATATGGCTACACCTTC.

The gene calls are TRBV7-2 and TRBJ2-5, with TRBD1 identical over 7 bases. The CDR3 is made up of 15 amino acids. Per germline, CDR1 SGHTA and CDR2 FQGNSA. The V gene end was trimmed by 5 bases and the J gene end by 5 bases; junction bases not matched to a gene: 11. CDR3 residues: CASSRDSLPTETQYF. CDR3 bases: TGTGCCAGCAGCCGGGACAGTCTACCGACCGAGACCCAGTACTTC.

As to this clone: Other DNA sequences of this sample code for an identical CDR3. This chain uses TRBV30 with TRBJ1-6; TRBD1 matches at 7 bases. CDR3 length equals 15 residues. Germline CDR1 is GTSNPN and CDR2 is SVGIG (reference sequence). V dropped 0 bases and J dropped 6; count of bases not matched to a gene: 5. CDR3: CAWSVRDSANSPLHF. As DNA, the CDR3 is TGTGCCTGGAGTGTACGGGACAGCGCTAATTCACCCCTCCACTTT.

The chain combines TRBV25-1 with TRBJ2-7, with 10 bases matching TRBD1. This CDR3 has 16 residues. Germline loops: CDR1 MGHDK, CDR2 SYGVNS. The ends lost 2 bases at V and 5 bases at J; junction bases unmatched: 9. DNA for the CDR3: TGTGCCAGCAGTGAACGCGCGTCAGGGACAGGGGACGAGCAGTACTTC. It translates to CASSERASGTGDEQYF.

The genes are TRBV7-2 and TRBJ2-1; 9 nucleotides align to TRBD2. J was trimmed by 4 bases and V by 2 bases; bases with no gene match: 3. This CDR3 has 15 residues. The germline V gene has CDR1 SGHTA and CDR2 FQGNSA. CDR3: CASSLITSGYNEQFF. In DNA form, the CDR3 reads TGTGCCAGCAGCTTAATAACTAGCGGGTACAATGAGCAGTTCTTC.

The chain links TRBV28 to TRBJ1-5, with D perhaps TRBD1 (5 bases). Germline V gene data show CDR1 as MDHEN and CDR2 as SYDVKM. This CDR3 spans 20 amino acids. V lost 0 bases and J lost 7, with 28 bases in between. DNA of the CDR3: TGTGCCAGCAGTTTATGCACCCCAGAAGACAGCAAAAAGCCCCCACAGCCCCAGCATTTT. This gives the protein CASSLCTPEDSKKPPQPQHF. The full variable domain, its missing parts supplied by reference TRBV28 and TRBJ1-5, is DVKVTQSSRYLVKRTGEKVFLECVQDMDHENMFWYRQDPGLGLRLIYFSYDVKMKEKGDIPEGYSVSREKKERFSLILESASTNQTSMYLCASSLCTPEDSKKPPQPQHFGDGTRLSIL.

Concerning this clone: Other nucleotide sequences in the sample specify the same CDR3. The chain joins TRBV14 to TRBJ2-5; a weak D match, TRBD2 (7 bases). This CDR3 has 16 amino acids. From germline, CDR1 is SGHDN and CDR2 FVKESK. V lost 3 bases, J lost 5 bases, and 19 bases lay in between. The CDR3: CASSHPLAEGEETQYF. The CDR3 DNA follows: TGTGCCAGCAGCCATCCTCTAGCGGAGGGGGAGGAGACCCAGTACTTC.

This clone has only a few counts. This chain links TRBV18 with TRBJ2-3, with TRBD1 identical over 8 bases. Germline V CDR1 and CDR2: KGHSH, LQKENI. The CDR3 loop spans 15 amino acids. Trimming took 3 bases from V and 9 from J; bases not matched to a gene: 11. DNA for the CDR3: TGTGCCAGCTCACCCGATATGGACAGGGTGTGCACGCAGTATTTT. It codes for CASSPDMDRVCTQYF.

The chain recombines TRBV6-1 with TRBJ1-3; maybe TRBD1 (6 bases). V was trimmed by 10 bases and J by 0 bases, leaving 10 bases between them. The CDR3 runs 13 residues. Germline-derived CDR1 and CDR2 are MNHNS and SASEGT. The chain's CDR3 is CAITGSSGNTIYF. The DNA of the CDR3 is TGTGCCATCACAGGGAGCTCTGGAAACACCATATATTTT.

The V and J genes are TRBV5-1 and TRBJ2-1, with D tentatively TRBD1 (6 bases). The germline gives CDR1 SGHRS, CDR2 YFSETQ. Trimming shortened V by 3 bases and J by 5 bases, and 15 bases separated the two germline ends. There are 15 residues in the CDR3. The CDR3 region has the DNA TGCGCCAGCAGCTCCCAACAGGGACCTAACAATGAGCAGTTCTTC. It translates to CASSSQQGPNNEQFF.

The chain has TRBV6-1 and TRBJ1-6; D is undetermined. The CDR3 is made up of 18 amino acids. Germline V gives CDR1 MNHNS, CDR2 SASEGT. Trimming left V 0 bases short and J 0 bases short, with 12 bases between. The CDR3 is CASSEAGRLDSYNSPLHF. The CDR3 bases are TGTGCCAGCAGTGAAGCGGGCAGGCTGGACTCCTATAATTCACCCCTCCACTTT.

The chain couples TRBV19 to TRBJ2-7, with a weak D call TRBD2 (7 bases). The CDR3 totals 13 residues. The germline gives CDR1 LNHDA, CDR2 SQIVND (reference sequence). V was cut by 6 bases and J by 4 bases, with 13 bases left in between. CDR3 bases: TGTGCCAGTAGGAATCGGGGGGCGTACGAGCAGTACTTC. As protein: CASRNRGAYEQYF. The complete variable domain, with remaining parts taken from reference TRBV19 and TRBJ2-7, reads DGGITQSPKYLFRKEGQNVTLSCEQNLNHDAMYWYRQDPGQGLRLIYYSQIVNDFQKGDIAEGYSVSREKKESFPLTVTSAQKNPTAFYLCASRNRGAYEQYFGPGTRLTVT.

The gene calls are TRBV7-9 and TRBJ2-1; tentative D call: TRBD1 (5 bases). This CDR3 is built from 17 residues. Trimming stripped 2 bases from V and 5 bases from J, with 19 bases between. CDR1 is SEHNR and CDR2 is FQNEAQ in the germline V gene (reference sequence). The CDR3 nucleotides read TGTGCCAGCAGCTTAAAGGGGTTATTATGGATGAACAATGAGCAGTTCTTC. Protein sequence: CASSLKGLLWMNNEQFF. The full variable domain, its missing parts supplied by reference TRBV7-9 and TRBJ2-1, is DTGVSQNPRHKITKRGQNVTFRCDPISEHNRLYWYRQTLGQGPEFLTYFQNEAQLEKSRLLSDRFSAERPKGSFSTLEIQRTEQGDSAMYLCASSLKGLLWMNNEQFFGPGTRLTVL.

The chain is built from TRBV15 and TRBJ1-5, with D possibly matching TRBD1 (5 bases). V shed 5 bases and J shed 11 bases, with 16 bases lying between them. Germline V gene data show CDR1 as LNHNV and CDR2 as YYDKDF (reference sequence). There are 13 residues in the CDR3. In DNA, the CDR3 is TGTGCCACCAGCCGGGGGGAACTGGAGGCCCAGCATTTT. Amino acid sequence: CATSRGELEAQHF.

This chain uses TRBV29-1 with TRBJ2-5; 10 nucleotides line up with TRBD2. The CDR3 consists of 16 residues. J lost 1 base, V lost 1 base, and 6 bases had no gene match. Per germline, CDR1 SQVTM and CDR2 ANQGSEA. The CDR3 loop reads CSVEGERGGLQETQYF. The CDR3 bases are TGCAGCGTTGAAGGGGAGCGGGGGGGCCTCCAAGAGACCCAGTACTTC.

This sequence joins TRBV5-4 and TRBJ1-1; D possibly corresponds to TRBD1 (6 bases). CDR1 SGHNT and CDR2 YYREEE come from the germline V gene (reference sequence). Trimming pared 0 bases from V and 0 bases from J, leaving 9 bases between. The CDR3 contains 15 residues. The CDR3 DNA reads TGTGCCAGCAGCTTGGATGACAGGTTGAACACTGAAGCTTTCTTT. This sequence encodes CASSLDDRLNTEAFF.

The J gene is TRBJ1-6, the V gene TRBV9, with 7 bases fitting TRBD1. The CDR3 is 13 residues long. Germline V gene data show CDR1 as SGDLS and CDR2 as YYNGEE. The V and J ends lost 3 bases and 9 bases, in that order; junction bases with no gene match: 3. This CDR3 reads CASSAGQTSPLHF. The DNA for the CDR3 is TGTGCCAGCAGCGCGGGACAGACTTCACCCCTCCACTTT.

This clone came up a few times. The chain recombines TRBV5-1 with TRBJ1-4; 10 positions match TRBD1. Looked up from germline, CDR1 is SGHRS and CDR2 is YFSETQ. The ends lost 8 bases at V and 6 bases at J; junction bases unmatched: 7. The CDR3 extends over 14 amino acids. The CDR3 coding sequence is TGCGCCAGTAGACCGGACAGGGGGGATGAAAAACTGTTTTTT. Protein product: CASRPDRGDEKLFF. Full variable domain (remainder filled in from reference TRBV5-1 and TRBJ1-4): KAGVTQTPRYLIKTRGQQVTLSCSPISGHRSVSWYQQTPGQGLQFLFEYFSETQRNKGNFPGRFSGRQFSNSRSEMNVSTLELGDSALYLCASRPDRGDEKLFFGSGTQLSVL.

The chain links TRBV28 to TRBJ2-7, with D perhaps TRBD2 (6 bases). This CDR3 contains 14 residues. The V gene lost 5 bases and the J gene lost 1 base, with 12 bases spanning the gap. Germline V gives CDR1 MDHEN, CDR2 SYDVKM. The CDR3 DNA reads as TGTGCCAGCAGTCAAGGAGGGGCTTCCTACGAGCAGTACTTC. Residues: CASSQGGASYEQYF.

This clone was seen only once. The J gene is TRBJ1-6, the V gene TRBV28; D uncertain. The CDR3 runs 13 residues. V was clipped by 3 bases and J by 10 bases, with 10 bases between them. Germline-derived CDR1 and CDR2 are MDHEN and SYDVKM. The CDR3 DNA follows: TGTGCCAGCAGTTTCCCCCATAGCTCACCCCTCCACTTT. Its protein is CASSFPHSSPLHF.